This T cell receptor beta chain was recovered during a study of blood T cell repertoires in COVID-19 (dated by TCRdb to between 2020 and 2021). Describing the broader study: The collaborator samples originated in the United States, Italy and Spain and spanned the acute and convalescent phases of COVID-19. The prospective study material was composed of cDNA or gDNA derived from T cells, B-cell-depleted T cells, or PBMCs. The dataset comprised deeply sampled blood TCRbeta repertoires from subjects exposed to, actively infected with, or recovered from COVID-19. The repertoires were released in a freely available public database meant as a resource for research on the immune response to SARS-CoV-2. Samples were obtained from the ongoing ImmuneRACE study (first 160 participants) and from 950 to 1,500 subjects provided by 6 global collaborators. Sample metadata almost always included a de-identified subject ID, COVID-19 status, age in years and sex. Where HLA class I and class II types were available, the types were taken from metadata supplied by the sample provider, not from assay-based typing.

Including the terminal cysteine and phenylalanine, the CDR3 comprises 14 residues. Only CDR3 DNA remains: 42 bases, in frame from the first base. CDR1 GTSNPN and CDR2 SVGIG were looked up in the germline V gene (reference sequence). V is clipped by 5 bases and J by 5 bases, and the sequence between their germline boundaries is 16 bases long. Overall results and qualifications from the work: How much clinical and demographic metadata was included differed by source and by participant, and the metadata was provided uncurated.

Worth noting for this clone: No cognate antigen has been identified for it. The sample holds no much larger clone one base away, and base qualities are not on file.

TCRbeta CDR3 regions were amplified from genomic DNA using the immunoSEQ Assay, a bias-controlled multiplex PCR. For the original study's pipeline: The number of nucleated cells in each sample was estimated by amplification of reference gene primers within the assay. To quantify the absolute abundance of each unique TCRbeta CDR3 rearrangement, sequence reads were collapsed and filtered. For each sample, productive Simpson clonality was calculated by taking the square root of Simpson's diversity index across productive rearrangements. Imported from immuneACCESS, the table was reduced by TCRdb to in-frame sequences with V and J called. These copies leave out some clones; in studies compared against another copy, an unresolved V gene accounts for under half, and the cause of the remainder is not known. That table supplies the V and J calls and clone size; D and trimming were determined from the DNA. The sample data list about 57,000 clones, and approximately 90% of these were observed just once. The top ten clones comprise approximately 20% of the sample.

In Seattle, one collaborating source enrolled patients while the infection was active and tracked those patients longitudinally over the course of disease. Collaborating institutions collected whole blood in K2EDTA tubes following their own protocols. Collaborator samples were shipped for TCRbeta analysis as frozen whole blood, isolated PBMCs, or DNA extracted from either sample type. Sequences were obtained from peripheral blood. Recombination connected TRBV30 to TRBJ2-4; the D call is possibly TRBD1 or TRBD2, each sharing 6 bases. The TCR sequence derives from a woman older than 75 with COVID-19, enrolled during active disease. The CDR3 in this case is CAWGGPGFENIQYF. Read as DNA, the sequence is TGTGCCTGGGGGGGGCCGGGCTTTGAAAACATTCAGTACTTC.